The 12 T cell receptor beta chains given below trace back to one sample, sequenced in a study of T cells in Graves' hyperthyroidism and ophthalmopathy. It was RNA transcripts that yielded the amplified TCR beta CDR3 regions. The HTBI primer set served for first-round RT-PCR of the TCR CDR3. TCRdb reprocessed the multiplex PCR reads via MiXCR and lists one record per CDR3 protein. The repertoire includes hundreds of thousands of distinct CDR3 sequences, roughly 45% of them detected once, and 6.5% to 9% sits in the top ten. Sequenced material: peripheral blood or thyroid tissue (not recorded which). Receptors were obtained from an adult man with Graves' disease, either hyperthyroidism or ophthalmopathy (not recorded which).

This clonotype was detected a few times. This chain connects TRBV6-1 to TRBJ1-5; 7 bases align to TRBD1. CDR1 is MNHNS, CDR2 SASEGT, per germline. V was pared by 6 bases and J by 2 bases, with 7 bases of the junction left unmatched. This CDR3 comprises 15 residues. The CDR3 sequence: CASSIQGTGNQPQHF. CDR3 in DNA: TGTGCCAGCAGCATACAGGGGACAGGCAATCAGCCCCAGCATTTT.

This clonotype was recorded a few times. V usage is TRBV20-1 and J usage is TRBJ1-5; unclear D gene. The CDR3 is made up of 13 amino acids. V lost 5 bases and J 0 bases, leaving 8 bases between the germline ends. The germline CDR1 and CDR2 sequences are DFQATT and SNEGSKA (reference sequence). This CDR3 is CSAFSDSNQPQHF. The DNA of the CDR3 is TGCAGTGCTTTCAGCGATAGCAATCAGCCCCAGCATTTT.

The chain has TRBV29-1 and TRBJ2-5, with 7 nucleotides matching TRBD1. The germline V gene encodes CDR1 SQVTM and CDR2 ANQGSEA. CDR3 size: 14 residues. The V gene end was trimmed by 4 bases and the J gene end by 1 base; junction bases not matched to a gene: 6. This chain's CDR3 is CSVARTGGQETQYF. For the CDR3, the DNA is TGCAGCGTTGCCCGGACAGGAGGCCAAGAGACCCAGTACTTC.

V gene TRBV5-4 combines with J gene TRBJ1-2; possibly TRBD1 for D (5 bases). CDR3 length: 13 residues. Germline CDR1 and CDR2: SGHNT and YYREEE (reference sequence). V lost 5 bases, J lost 5 bases, and 13 bases lay in between. The CDR3 DNA reads TGTGCCAGCAGAGGCACCGGGGCATATGGCTACACCTTC. Protein product: CASRGTGAYGYTF. Together with reference TRBV5-4 and TRBJ1-2, the CDR3 gives the full variable domain: ETGVTQSPTHLIKTRGQQVTLRCSSQSGHNTVSWYQQALGQGPQFIFQYYREEENGRGNFPPRFSGLQFPNYSSELNVNALELDDSALYLCASRGTGAYGYTFGSGTRLTVV.

This clonotype appeared a few times. V gene TRBV7-9 combines with J gene TRBJ2-2, with D possibly TRBD2 on 6 matching bases. V was pared by 11 bases and J by 3 bases, with 16 bases between. Germline CDR1 and CDR2: SEHNR and FQNEAQ (reference sequence). The CDR3 runs 14 residues. The CDR3 reads CAGRGGFDTGELFF. In nucleotides, the CDR3 is TGTGCCGGCCGTGGGGGGTTTGACACCGGGGAGCTGTTTTTT.

This clonotype has only one observation. V is TRBV4-1 and J is TRBJ1-5, with D perhaps matching TRBD1 (5 bases). The CDR3 is 14 residues long. Trimming stripped 2 bases from V and 6 bases from J, with 11 bases between. Germline V lookup: CDR1 MGHRA, CDR2 YSYEKL. The CDR3 sequence: CASSQSGGIQPQHF. The CDR3 coding sequence is TGCGCCAGCAGCCAATCGGGGGGAATTCAGCCCCAGCATTTT.

This clonotype was seen a few times. The V call is TRBV5-1, the J call TRBJ1-6, with 8 nucleotides matching TRBD1. There are 14 residues in the CDR3. Germline V gene sequence: CDR1 SGHRS, CDR2 YFSETQ. The trim removed 3 bases at V and 8 bases at J, leaving 4 bases unmatched. CDR3 region: CASSYRGGDSPLHF. In DNA form, the CDR3 reads TGCGCCAGCAGCTACAGGGGGGGAGATTCACCCCTCCACTTT.

The V call is TRBV6-5, the J call TRBJ2-7; 7 bases are shared with TRBD2. The CDR3 sequence is 15 residues long. Germline assignment: CDR1 MNHEY and CDR2 SVGAGI. Losses at the gene ends were 4 bases for V and 5 bases for J; bases not matched to a gene: 11. This chain's CDR3 is CASSCPAGFPHEQYF. The CDR3 region has the DNA TGTGCCAGCAGTTGCCCAGCGGGGTTTCCGCACGAGCAGTACTTC.

This clonotype occurred many times. The V and J genes are TRBV10-3 and TRBJ2-6; 9 bases map to TRBD1. The CDR3 is made up of 18 amino acids. Germline-derived CDR1 and CDR2 are ENHRY and SYGVKD. Trimming took 2 bases from V and 0 from J; bases not matched to a gene: 5. This CDR3 is CAISELGQGASGANVLTF. CDR3 coding DNA: TGTGCCATCAGTGAGCTGGGACAGGGAGCCTCTGGGGCCAACGTCCTGACTTTC.

The sample holds many counts of this clonotype. The chain employs TRBV7-9 and TRBJ1-5; weak D call: TRBD1 (5 bases). Germline V gene lookup returns CDR1 SEHNR and CDR2 FQNEAQ (reference sequence). V was clipped by 5 bases and J by 6 bases, with 17 bases between them. The CDR3 length is 15 residues. CDR3 nucleotide sequence: TGTGCCAGCAGCCCAGGGACGGAGAGGAGTCAGCCCCAGCATTTT. Its protein product is CASSPGTERSQPQHF. The variable domain in full, completed from reference TRBV7-9 and TRBJ1-5, reads DTGVSQNPRHKITKRGQNVTFRCDPISEHNRLYWYRQTLGQGPEFLTYFQNEAQLEKSRLLSDRFSAERPKGSFSTLEIQRTEQGDSAMYLCASSPGTERSQPQHFGDGTRLSIL.

There are many counts of this clonotype. The rearrangement uses TRBV20-1 and TRBJ2-5; possible D gene TRBD1, 6 bases. The CDR3 has 13 residues. Germline V gene sequence: CDR1 DFQATT, CDR2 SNEGSKA (reference sequence). V lost 6 bases and J 3 bases, leaving 14 bases between the germline ends. CDR3 nucleotide sequence: TGCAGTGCAACCTCAGGGGTGGAAGAGACCCAGTACTTC. Its translation: CSATSGVEETQYF.

This clonotype was recorded at least ten times. The chain joins TRBV20-1 to TRBJ1-2; 7 nucleotides match TRBD1. This CDR3 spans 13 amino acids. Germline V gene sequence: CDR1 DFQATT, CDR2 SNEGSKA (reference sequence). Germline trimming cut 5 bases from V and 3 bases from J; bases unmatched to any gene: 6. This CDR3 is CSARTGRDYGYTF. CDR3 in DNA: TGCAGTGCTCGGACAGGACGGGACTATGGCTACACCTTC.